This T cell receptor (beta chain) emerged from a study of blood T cell repertoires in COVID-19. As for the study in general: The samples span acute and convalescent COVID-19 from the United States, Italy and Spain. PBMCs, B-cell-depleted T cells, or T cells provided the cDNA or gDNA that made up the material.

This clone has more than one count but fewer than ten. The CDR3 spans 13 residues. Per the germline V gene, CDR1 is SGHAT and CDR2 is FQNNGV. V was clipped by 5 bases and J by 2 bases, with 9 bases between them. Per the original data handling: Estimated nucleated cell counts came from reference gene primer amplification. TCRdb keeps only in-frame clones here, not all; method: immunoSEQ multiplex PCR. That table furnishes V, J and clone size, whereas the DNA furnished D and trimming. Of about 170,000 clones listed, approximately 81% are singletons. The V and J genes are TRBV11-2 and TRBJ1-2; a weak D match, TRBD1 (6 bases). Sequenced: peripheral blood. The clonotype was recovered from a man between 18 and 35 years old with active or convalescent COVID-19. The CDR3 loop is CASSPDRNYGYTF. DNA of the CDR3: TGTGCCAGCAGCCCAGACAGGAACTATGGCTACACCTTC. The variable domain in full, completed from reference TRBV11-2 and TRBJ1-2, reads EAGVAQSPRYKIIEKRQSVAFWCNPISGHATLYWYQQILGQGPKLLIQFQNNGVVDDSQLPKDRFSAERLKGVDSTLKIQPAKLEDSAVYLCASSPDRNYGYTFGSGTRLTVV.